One and the same sample provided the 31 T cell receptor beta chains below, sequenced in a study of shared clonotypes between healthy human individuals (dated by TCRdb to 2018 to 2021). The protocol used for the library was the immunoSEQ multiplex PCR assay. Drawn from immuneACCESS, this table holds only the in-frame rearrangements with V and J called that TCRdb kept. Clones are partly lost; checked studies trace under half to an unresolved V gene and leave the rest unexplained. The sample table lists about 480,000 clones, around 74% of them with a count of one. The top ten clones comprise 13% of the sample. The sample taken for sequencing was PBMCs. The receptor set was obtained from a woman between 40 and 55 years old in good health. Some clones in this sample may be carry-over from other donors' samples.

This chain uses TRBV10-3 with TRBJ1-1; 8 bases align to TRBD1. The length of the CDR3 is 13 residues. Germline V gene lookup returns CDR1 ENHRY and CDR2 SYGVKD. V shed 3 bases and J 6 bases; nucleotides not matched to a gene: 3. CDR3 nucleotides: TGTGCCATCAGTGATCTCAGGGGGCCTGAAGCTTTCTTT. It translates to CAISDLRGPEAFF.

The J gene is TRBJ2-7, the V gene TRBV27; possible D gene TRBD1, 6 bases. This CDR3 comprises 15 residues. Germline CDR1 and CDR2: MNHEY and SMNVEV (reference sequence). Deletions cut 4 bases from V and 2 bases from J, with 15 bases between. CDR3 bases: TGTGCCAGCAGTTCCTCCGACAGGTTTACCTACGAGCAGTACTTC. Translation gives CASSSSDRFTYEQYF.

V is TRBV5-6 and J is TRBJ2-1; tentative D call: TRBD1 (5 bases). V was clipped by 1 base and J by 6 bases, with 11 bases between them. The CDR3 is 14 amino acids. The germline CDR1 and CDR2 sequences are SGHDT and YYEEEE. CDR3 sequence (DNA): TGTGCCAGCAGCTTGTCTGGGGCGGTCAATGAGCAGTTCTTC. Translating gives CASSLSGAVNEQFF.

The rearrangement uses TRBV28 and TRBJ2-1, with 10 bases that match TRBD2. Germline loops: CDR1 MDHEN, CDR2 SYDVKM. Losses at the gene ends were 7 bases for V and 2 bases for J; bases not matched to a gene: 8. This CDR3 spans 16 amino acids. The CDR3 nucleotides are TGTGCCAGCAACGCAGCTAGCGGGAGAACCTACAATGAGCAGTTCTTC. It is translated as CASNAASGRTYNEQFF.

This chain connects TRBV5-1 to TRBJ2-7; TRBD1 aligns across 10 bases. With V trimmed by 2 bases and J by 9 bases, 8 bases remained unmatched. This CDR3 spans 14 amino acids. Germline assignment: CDR1 SGHRS and CDR2 YFSETQ. CDR3 in DNA: TGCGCCAGCAGCTTAGACAGGGGGCAAAGGACGCAGTACTTC. Translating it yields CASSLDRGQRTQYF.

The J gene is TRBJ2-5, the V gene TRBV10-2; D perhaps matches TRBD1 (6 bases). CDR3 length: 12 amino acids. Trimming removed 5 bases from V and 5 bases from J, with 9 bases in between. Looked up from germline, CDR1 is WSHSY and CDR2 is SAAADI. The CDR3 sequence is CASSQGRETQYF. The CDR3 DNA follows: TGCGCCAGCAGTCAGGGGCGGGAGACCCAGTACTTC.

This chain links TRBV6-5 with TRBJ1-1; D not certain. This CDR3 is built from 11 residues. Trimming shortened V by 6 bases and J by 5 bases, and 7 bases separated the two germline ends. Germline V gene lookup returns CDR1 MNHEY and CDR2 SVGAGI. The chain's CDR3 is CASRSKTEAFF. The CDR3 nucleotides are TGTGCCAGCAGATCCAAAACTGAAGCTTTCTTT.

The chain joins TRBV11-2 to TRBJ1-5, with a possible D match to TRBD1 (6 bases). With 1 base removed from V and 6 bases from J, the gap between germline ends came to 7 bases. Germline CDR1 reads SGHAT; CDR2 reads FQNNGV. This CDR3 contains 13 residues. The CDR3 region is CASSLAGAQPQHF. CDR3 in DNA: TGTGCCAGCAGCTTAGCAGGGGCTCAGCCCCAGCATTTT.

This clone was picked up a small number of times. The V and J genes are TRBV12-5 and TRBJ2-3; tentatively, D is TRBD1 or TRBD2 (5 bases each). The V and J ends lost 1 base and 7 bases respectively, with 12 bases between them. Germline CDR1 LGHNT, CDR2 FRNRAP. This CDR3 is built from 14 residues. CDR3 amino acids: CASGLEPGPNTQYF. CDR3 bases: TGTGCTAGTGGTTTGGAGCCGGGACCGAATACGCAGTATTTT.

This clone has only one observation. CDR3 DNA: TGTGCCAGCAGGGGCGGGCCCCGAAACACCGGGGAGCTGTTTTTT. Encoded protein: CASRGGPRNTGELFF. The chain joins TRBV4-2 to TRBJ2-2; the D gene is possibly TRBD2 (5 bases). Trimming took off 6 bases at V and 2 bases at J, with 13 bases between the two ends. From germline, CDR1 is LGHNA and CDR2 YNFKEQ. The CDR3 spans 15 residues.

This CDR3 reads CASSLLGRNTEAFF. In nucleotides, the CDR3 is TGTGCCAGCAGCTTATTGGGCAGGAACACTGAAGCTTTCTTT. The rearrangement joins TRBV7-2 to TRBJ1-1; D not certain. Trimming pared 2 bases from V and 1 base from J, leaving 8 bases between. Germline V lookup: CDR1 SGHTA, CDR2 FQGNSA. CDR3 length: 14 amino acids.

This clone was found once. CDR3 protein: CASSYLNVNTEAFF. CDR3 coding DNA: TGTGCCAGCAGCTACCTTAACGTGAACACTGAAGCTTTCTTT. V is TRBV6-6 and J is TRBJ1-1; D gene ambiguous. This CDR3 spans 14 amino acids. Looked up from germline, CDR1 is MNHNY and CDR2 is SVGAGI (reference sequence). V lost 6 bases, J lost 0 bases, and 11 bases lay in between.

This chain uses TRBV5-4 with TRBJ1-1, with D possibly being TRBD1 (6 bases). The germline V gene has CDR1 SGHNT and CDR2 YYREEE (reference sequence). Trimming removed 3 bases from V and 5 bases from J, with 26 bases in between. This CDR3 spans 18 amino acids. The CDR3 region is CASSSPVFIQGVGTEAFF. CDR3 DNA sequence: TGTGCCAGCAGCTCTCCAGTGTTTATACAGGGAGTGGGGACTGAAGCTTTCTTT.

The J gene is TRBJ1-5, the V gene TRBV5-1, with 8 bases identical to TRBD1. This CDR3 region has 15 residues. The trim removed 1 base at V and 2 bases at J, leaving 2 bases unmatched. Germline V gene data show CDR1 as SGHRS and CDR2 as YFSETQ. The CDR3: CASSLTGGGNQPQHF. The DNA for the CDR3 is TGCGCCAGCAGCTTGACAGGGGGAGGCAATCAGCCCCAGCATTTT. Combining the CDR3 with reference TRBV5-1 and TRBJ1-5 gives the whole variable domain KAGVTQTPRYLIKTRGQQVTLSCSPISGHRSVSWYQQTPGQGLQFLFEYFSETQRNKGNFPGRFSGRQFSNSRSEMNVSTLELGDSALYLCASSLTGGGNQPQHFGDGTRLSIL.

The genes are TRBV5-1 and TRBJ2-7; 13 nucleotides match TRBD2. Trimming removed 4 bases from V and 0 bases from J; junction bases left unmatched: 16. The CDR3 has 20 amino acids. CDR1 is SGHRS, CDR2 YFSETQ, per germline. CDR3 protein: CASSPGLAGTSGLPSYEQYF. CDR3 DNA: TGCGCCAGCAGCCCGGGACTAGCGGGAACCTCGGGGCTCCCCTCCTACGAGCAGTACTTC.

V usage is TRBV5-1 and J usage is TRBJ2-1, with 8 bases fitting TRBD2. CDR1 and CDR2 (germline): SGHRS, YFSETQ. The length of the CDR3 is 15 residues. The J segment lost 8 bases and the V segment lost 3 bases, leaving 10 bases of the junction unmatched. For the CDR3, the DNA is TGCGCCAGCAGCTCTTCCGGGACTAGATTTGATGAGCAGTTCTTC. Residues: CASSSSGTRFDEQFF.

The J gene is TRBJ1-3, the V gene TRBV15, with 7 bases that match TRBD1. Germline CDR1 is LNHNV and CDR2 is YYDKDF (reference sequence). V was pared by 3 bases and J by 3 bases, with 5 bases of the junction left unmatched. The CDR3 is made up of 15 amino acids. CDR3 bases: TGTGCCACCAGCAGCCTCCGGGACAGTGGAAACACCATATATTTT. Encoded protein: CATSSLRDSGNTIYF.

This sequence joins TRBV2 and TRBJ1-1; D ambiguous. The CDR3 spans 14 residues. CDR1 and CDR2 (germline): SNHLY, FYNNEI. V was clipped by 5 bases and J by 0 bases, with 10 bases between them. The CDR3 nucleotides are TGTGCCAGCAGTTTTTACAGCTTGAACACTGAAGCTTTCTTT. This sequence encodes CASSFYSLNTEAFF.

V and J are TRBV29-1 and TRBJ2-5; D ambiguous. The CDR3 covers 10 residues. Germline V gene sequence: CDR1 SQVTM, CDR2 ANQGSEA. The ends were cut back, 4 bases at V and 4 bases at J, with 4 bases in the middle. DNA for the CDR3: TGCAGCGTTGCTCTAGAGACCCAGTACTTC. Translating gives CSVALETQYF. The full variable domain, completed using reference TRBV29-1 and TRBJ2-5, is SAVISQKPSRDICQRGTSLTIQCQVDSQVTMMFWYRQQPGQSLTLIATANQGSEATYESGFVIDKFPISRPNLTFSTLTVSNMSPEDSSIYLCSVALETQYFGPGTRLLVL.

This clone was picked up a small number of times. V gene TRBV19 combines with J gene TRBJ2-1, with TRBD2 as a possible D gene (6 bases). Germline CDR1 and CDR2: LNHDA and SQIVND (reference sequence). The CDR3 has 15 residues. With 10 bases removed from V and 3 bases from J, the gap between germline ends came to 19 bases. CDR3 residues: CATASGGTHYNEQFF. The CDR3 coding sequence is TGTGCCACCGCTTCGGGCGGGACTCACTACAATGAGCAGTTCTTC.

This clone was seen once. The V and J genes are TRBV11-2 and TRBJ2-1; the D call may be TRBD1 or TRBD2 (7 bases each). With 5 bases removed from V and 3 bases from J, the gap between germline ends came to 20 bases. The germline gives CDR1 SGHAT, CDR2 FQNNGV. The CDR3 runs to 17 residues. For the CDR3, the DNA is TGTGCCAGCAGCCAAGGGGGCGGGAGCCACTTCTACAATGAGCAGTTCTTC. Translating gives CASSQGGGSHFYNEQFF.

The chain has TRBV5-5 and TRBJ2-2, with D possibly matching TRBD2 (6 bases). V lost 3 bases and J lost 4, with 13 bases in between. The length of the CDR3 is 15 residues. The germline gives CDR1 SGHKS, CDR2 YYEKEE (reference sequence). This CDR3 reads CASSSVVGGTGELFF. The CDR3 DNA reads as TGTGCCAGCAGCTCCGTAGTGGGGGGCACCGGGGAGCTGTTTTTT.

As regards this clone: At the DNA level, this CDR3 is encoded by other sequences in the same sample as well. The chain has TRBV5-4 and TRBJ2-2; no definite D call. This CDR3 has 12 residues. Germline CDR1 is SGHNT and CDR2 is YYREEE (reference sequence). The germline V and J ends were trimmed by 0 bases and 3 bases, with 0 bases remaining between them. Written as DNA, the CDR3 is TGTGCCAGCAGCTTGGACACCGGGGAGCTGTTTTTT. This translates into CASSLDTGELFF.

The chain joins TRBV5-4 to TRBJ1-1, with D perhaps TRBD1 (5 bases). From germline, CDR1 is SGHNT and CDR2 YYREEE (reference sequence). The CDR3 is 18 amino acids. Trimming left V 0 bases short and J 2 bases short, with 20 bases between. CDR3 protein: CASSLAIGWEGDNTEAFF. CDR3 sequence (DNA): TGTGCCAGCAGCTTGGCAATAGGGTGGGAAGGGGATAACACTGAAGCTTTCTTT.

DNA of the CDR3: TGTGCCATCAGTGTTCAGGGGGCGCAGGGTGAAGCTTTCTTT. The encoded protein is CAISVQGAQGEAFF. The chain carries TRBV10-3 and TRBJ1-1, with 8 bases aligning to TRBD1. The CDR3 loop spans 14 amino acids. Germline CDR1 and CDR2: ENHRY and SYGVKD. The V segment lost 4 bases and the J segment 7 bases; nucleotides outside the gene matches: 8.

CDR3: CASSVKAGGELFF. The CDR3 region has the DNA TGCGCCAGCAGCGTAAAAGCGGGCGGGGAGCTGTTTTTT. The chain recombines TRBV5-1 with TRBJ2-2; a possible D gene is TRBD2 (6 bases). V was trimmed by 4 bases and J by 7 bases, leaving 11 bases between them. Germline V lookup: CDR1 SGHRS, CDR2 YFSETQ. This CDR3 has 13 residues. The full variable domain, in which reference TRBV5-1 and TRBJ2-2 provide the parts outside the CDR3, is KAGVTQTPRYLIKTRGQQVTLSCSPISGHRSVSWYQQTPGQGLQFLFEYFSETQRNKGNFPGRFSGRQFSNSRSEMNVSTLELGDSALYLCASSVKAGGELFFGEGSRLTVL.

This clone has just one count. The chain joins TRBV7-9 to TRBJ1-1; the match to TRBD1 covers 10 bases. Germline-derived CDR1 and CDR2 are SEHNR and FQNEAQ (reference sequence). Germline trimming cut 1 base from V and 0 bases from J; bases unmatched to any gene: 5. This CDR3 has 17 amino acids. This CDR3 is CASSLVPGQGMNTEAFF. In DNA, the CDR3 is TGTGCCAGCAGCTTAGTCCCGGGACAGGGGATGAACACTGAAGCTTTCTTT.

V usage is TRBV11-2 and J usage is TRBJ2-5; TRBD2 is a possible D gene (7 bases). V lost 1 base to trimming and J lost 7 bases, with 19 bases between them. This CDR3 contains 16 residues. CDR1 SGHAT and CDR2 FQNNGV come from the germline V gene. CDR3 sequence (DNA): TGTGCCAGCAGCTTAGGTTCGGGAGGACAGAGCCGGACCCAGTACTTC. It is translated as CASSLGSGGQSRTQYF.

This clone has just one count. The chain carries TRBV2 and TRBJ2-7; possible D gene TRBD2, 5 bases. This CDR3 region has 12 residues. Trimming left V 8 bases short and J 4 bases short, with 12 bases between. Germline-derived CDR1 and CDR2 are SNHLY and FYNNEI. Here the CDR3 DNA reads TGTGCCAGCCACGGGAACGAGTACGAGCAGTACTTC. This encodes CASHGNEYEQYF.

The chain joins TRBV6-1 to TRBJ2-7; D remains ambiguous. CDR1 and CDR2 (germline): MNHNS, SASEGT. The V and J ends lost 7 bases and 0 bases respectively, with 7 bases between them. This CDR3 spans 12 amino acids. The CDR3 DNA reads as TGTGCCAGCACCGACCCCTCCTACGAGCAGTACTTC. Its protein product is CASTDPSYEQYF.

This chain joins TRBV5-1 and TRBJ2-1; 8 bases line up with TRBD1. The CDR3 extends over 15 amino acids. Germline V gives CDR1 SGHRS, CDR2 YFSETQ. V lost 1 base, J lost 13 bases, and 13 bases stayed unmatched. The CDR3 sequence: CASSLRSGAGGLQFF. As DNA, the CDR3 is TGCGCCAGCAGCTTGCGTTCGGGTGCAGGGGGCTTACAGTTCTTC.